The 4 T cell receptor beta chains reported below all come from one sample, sequenced in a study of shared clonotypes between healthy human individuals. Measured with immunoSEQ multiplex PCR; TCRdb has only the in-frame clones, and not every one. Found here are around 980,000 clones, approximately 80% of them singletons; the top ten hold roughly 0.65%. Material: memory CD4+ T cells from PBMCs. Subset in this sample: CD45RA-negative fraction. The receptors were sampled from a young man in good health. Some clones in this sample may be carry-over from other donors' samples.

Only a few counts were recorded for this clone. The CDR3 bases are TGTGCCAGCAGCTTAAGCTACCAATACAATGAGCAGTTCTTC. This encodes CASSLSYQYNEQFF. The gene calls are TRBV7-2 and TRBJ2-1; D ambiguous. Looked up from germline, CDR1 is SGHTA and CDR2 is FQGNSA. The germline V and J ends were trimmed by 2 bases and 4 bases, with 9 bases remaining between them. CDR3 length: 14 amino acids.

This clone was recorded many times. The rearrangement uses TRBV12-2 and TRBJ1-5; the table's D call of TRBD1 was not tested on the DNA. TRBV12-2 is shown as a pseudogene. The CDR3 is 16 residues long. The CDR3 DNA reads as TGTGCAAGTCGCCGGACAGCCCCCGGGAGCAATCAGCCCCAGCATTTT. It yields the protein CASRRTAPGSNQPQHF.

V usage is TRBV28 and J usage is TRBJ2-1; maybe TRBD2 (6 bases). The CDR3 totals 12 residues. V was trimmed by 8 bases and J by 5 bases, leaving 10 bases between them. Germline assignment: CDR1 MDHEN and CDR2 SYDVKM. The CDR3 DNA is TGTGCCAGCGAGCGGGTAAACAATGAGCAGTTCTTC. Translating it yields CASERVNNEQFF.

The chain joins TRBV7-8 to TRBJ2-1, with 8 positions matching TRBD2. The CDR3 length is 15 residues. Germline loops: CDR1 SGHVS, CDR2 FQNEAQ. The V and J ends lost 5 bases and 6 bases, in that order; junction bases with no gene match: 9. The DNA for the CDR3 is TGTGCCAGCAGCCCCCGACTAGCGAAGCGCAATGAGCAGTTCTTC. As protein: CASSPRLAKRNEQFF.